This is a list of T cell receptor beta chains from one sample in a study of blood T cells in healthy people across ages. One entry per CDR3 protein, called by TCRdb with MiXCR from the 5' RACE reads. Here the sample spans around 2 million distinct CDR3 sequences, roughly two fifths being singletons. The sample consisted of blood. These receptors all stem from a human donor in good health. CDR3s include the opening cysteine and the closing phenylalanine or tryptophan. D genes are given only for firm matches. Clone size appears in some rows only: once, few, many, or a class for an expanded clone.

j_gene: TRBJ1-1
abundance: -
v_gene: TRBV6-5
d_gene: -
CDR3nt: TGTGCCAGCAGTTACTCGTGGCCCTTGGTATGGGAAGCTTTCTTT
CDR3aa: CASSYSWPLVWEAFF

j_gene: TRBJ1-2
abundance: -
v_gene: TRBV5-6
d_gene: TRBD1
CDR3nt: TGTGCCAGCAGGCCCGGACAGGTTCTATGGGGCTACACCTTC
CDR3aa: CASRPGQVLWGYTF

j_gene: TRBJ2-3
abundance: -
v_gene: TRBV11-2
d_gene: -
CDR3nt: TGTGCCAGCAGCTTAGTCCCCTCGGCAAACACTAGCACAGATACGCAGTATTTT
CDR3aa: CASSLVPSANTSTDTQYF

j_gene: TRBJ1-2
abundance: few
v_gene: TRBV25-1
d_gene: -
CDR3nt: TGTGCCAGCACAGGGTACTATGGCTACACCTTC
CDR3aa: CASTGYYGYTF

j_gene: TRBJ2-3
abundance: -
v_gene: TRBV5-1
d_gene: TRBD2
CDR3nt: TGCGCCAGCAGCTTGGGACTAGCGGGAGTCCCCACAGATACGCAGTATTTT
CDR3aa: CASSLGLAGVPTDTQYF

j_gene: TRBJ1-2
abundance: -
v_gene: TRBV28
d_gene: -
CDR3nt: TGTGCCAGCAGACTCCCTGTGGGAGCGGGCGGTAGCTATGGCTACACCTTC
CDR3aa: CASRLPVGAGGSYGYTF

j_gene: TRBJ2-1
abundance: -
v_gene: TRBV5-5
d_gene: TRBD1
CDR3nt: TGTGCCAGCAGCTTGGAGGGGGCGCCTTACAATGAGCAGTTCTTC
CDR3aa: CASSLEGAPYNEQFF

j_gene: TRBJ1-6
abundance: -
v_gene: TRBV10-3
d_gene: TRBD1
CDR3nt: TGTGCCATCAAAGGGACAGGGGGCTCAGGATCACCCCTCCACTTT
CDR3aa: CAIKGTGGSGSPLHF

j_gene: TRBJ2-7
abundance: -
v_gene: TRBV10-3
d_gene: TRBD2
CDR3nt: TGTGCCATCAAAGAGGGAGGGTTTGACGAGCAGTACTTC
CDR3aa: CAIKEGGFDEQYF

j_gene: TRBJ1-1
abundance: -
v_gene: TRBV28
d_gene: -
CDR3nt: TGTGCCAGCACCAAAGATGGGGCGAACACTGAAGCTTTCTTT
CDR3aa: CASTKDGANTEAFF

j_gene: TRBJ1-2
abundance: -
v_gene: TRBV5-1
d_gene: -
CDR3nt: TGCGCCAGCAGCTCCTCGGGAGATAACTATGGCTACACCTTC
CDR3aa: CASSSSGDNYGYTF

j_gene: TRBJ1-2
abundance: -
v_gene: TRBV4-2
d_gene: TRBD1
CDR3nt: TGTGCCAGCAGCCAAGATACGGGGCAGGGGGATGGCTACACCTTC
CDR3aa: CASSQDTGQGDGYTF

j_gene: TRBJ2-1
abundance: -
v_gene: TRBV6-4
d_gene: TRBD1
CDR3nt: TGTGCCAGCGTCTTGAGCCGGGACAGGGAACGACTTGTCTTAAATGAGCAGTTCTTC
CDR3aa: CASVLSRDRERLVLNEQFF

j_gene: TRBJ2-3
abundance: -
v_gene: TRBV12-3/TRBV12-4
d_gene: -
CDR3nt: TGTGCCAGCAGTTTTCGGGAAAGAACTTCCACAGATACGCAGTATTTT
CDR3aa: CASSFRERTSTDTQYF

j_gene: TRBJ2-6
abundance: -
v_gene: TRBV5-1
d_gene: TRBD1
CDR3nt: TGCGCCAGCAGCCCGACAGGGCCTGGGGCCAACGTCCTGACTTTC
CDR3aa: CASSPTGPGANVLTF

j_gene: TRBJ2-7
abundance: few
v_gene: TRBV20-1
d_gene: TRBD2
CDR3nt: TGCAGTGCTATTTCCGGGGGGACCTACGAGCAGTACTTC
CDR3aa: CSAISGGTYEQYF

j_gene: TRBJ2-7
abundance: few
v_gene: TRBV19
d_gene: -
CDR3nt: TGTGCCAGTAGTATATCGGCCACGAGCTCCTACGAGCAGTACTTC
CDR3aa: CASSISATSSYEQYF

j_gene: TRBJ2-7
abundance: -
v_gene: TRBV29-1
d_gene: -
CDR3nt: TGCAGCGTTGAAGGGGAGCCATCAGGGTTTTCCAGCTCCTACGAGCAGTACTTC
CDR3aa: CSVEGEPSGFSSSYEQYF

j_gene: TRBJ1-5
abundance: -
v_gene: TRBV19
d_gene: TRBD1
CDR3nt: TGTGCCAGTCGGGACAGGGTTCCCAATCAGCCCCAGCATTTT
CDR3aa: CASRDRVPNQPQHF

j_gene: TRBJ2-7
abundance: few
v_gene: TRBV4-3
d_gene: -
CDR3nt: TGCGCCAGCAGCGGGGGACGCGAGCAGTACTTC
CDR3aa: CASSGGREQYF

j_gene: TRBJ1-6
abundance: -
v_gene: TRBV10-2
d_gene: -
CDR3nt: TGCGCCAGCAGTCCCTCCGGGAGTTCACCCCTCCACTTT
CDR3aa: CASSPSGSSPLHF

j_gene: TRBJ1-2
abundance: -
v_gene: TRBV20-1
d_gene: -
CDR3nt: TGCAGTGCTGAAAGTCGGGTTTCATATGGCTACACCTTC
CDR3aa: CSAESRVSYGYTF

j_gene: TRBJ2-3
abundance: few
v_gene: TRBV9
d_gene: TRBD2
CDR3nt: TGTGCCAGCAGCTCAGGAGCGGGGGAGACAGATACGCAGTATTTT
CDR3aa: CASSSGAGETDTQYF

j_gene: TRBJ2-3
abundance: -
v_gene: TRBV9
d_gene: -
CDR3nt: TGTGCCAGCAGCCCCCTAGGGGAGTATCCAGATACGCAGTATTTT
CDR3aa: CASSPLGEYPDTQYF

j_gene: TRBJ1-2
abundance: -
v_gene: TRBV29-1
d_gene: -
CDR3nt: TGCAGCGTTGGACAACTTCTAAGTCGGGGCTACACCTTC
CDR3aa: CSVGQLLSRGYTF

j_gene: TRBJ2-5
abundance: once
v_gene: TRBV2
d_gene: -
CDR3nt: TGTGCCTGCGGAGGGGATCGGCCTTGGTACCAAGAGACCCAGTACTTC
CDR3aa: CACGGDRPWYQETQYF

j_gene: TRBJ2-1
abundance: few
v_gene: TRBV5-6
d_gene: -
CDR3nt: TGTGCCAGCAGCTTGGCATGGGGACAGCAGTTCTTC
CDR3aa: CASSLAWGQQFF

j_gene: TRBJ2-7
abundance: few
v_gene: TRBV5-5
d_gene: -
CDR3nt: TGTGCCAGCAGCTTGGAAGGTCCCCCAATCTACGAGCAGTACTTC
CDR3aa: CASSLEGPPIYEQYF

j_gene: TRBJ1-3
abundance: once
v_gene: TRBV5-5
d_gene: -
CDR3nt: TGTGCCAGCAGCTTGGGCCTAGTGAGCTCTGGAAACACCATATATTTT
CDR3aa: CASSLGLVSSGNTIYF

j_gene: TRBJ2-1
abundance: -
v_gene: TRBV29-1
d_gene: TRBD2
CDR3nt: TGCAGCGTTGTGGCTAGCGGGCGATACAATGAGCAGTTCTTC
CDR3aa: CSVVASGRYNEQFF

j_gene: TRBJ1-5
abundance: -
v_gene: TRBV6-2/TRBV6-3
d_gene: -
CDR3nt: TGTGCCAGCAGGGGACGGTTAAGCAATCAGCCCCAGCATTTT
CDR3aa: CASRGRLSNQPQHF

j_gene: TRBJ2-5
abundance: -
v_gene: TRBV6-2/TRBV6-3
d_gene: -
CDR3nt: TGTGCCAGCTCCAGAGGGGGGCAGACCCAGTACTTC
CDR3aa: CASSRGGQTQYF

j_gene: TRBJ2-7
abundance: -
v_gene: TRBV5-1
d_gene: TRBD1
CDR3nt: TGCGCCAGCCGTCTCCGGGACAGGGGGCCCTACTACGAGCAGTACTTC
CDR3aa: CASRLRDRGPYYEQYF

j_gene: TRBJ2-7
abundance: many
v_gene: TRBV6-2/TRBV6-3
d_gene: -
CDR3nt: TGTGCCTGTCATTCTCACGGAATGGCCTACGAGCAGTACTTC
CDR3aa: CACHSHGMAYEQYF

j_gene: TRBJ1-2
abundance: few
v_gene: TRBV12-3/TRBV12-4
d_gene: -
CDR3nt: TGTGCCAGCAGTCCATACACACAGGGATTCTATGGCTACACCTTC
CDR3aa: CASSPYTQGFYGYTF

j_gene: TRBJ1-5
abundance: few
v_gene: TRBV10-3
d_gene: -
CDR3nt: TGTGCCATCAGTGAAGGGTGGGGTCAGCCCCAGCATTTT
CDR3aa: CAISEGWGQPQHF

j_gene: TRBJ2-7
abundance: -
v_gene: TRBV20-1
d_gene: TRBD1
CDR3nt: TGCAGTGCTAGAGCCCCGGGACAGTACGAGCAGTACTTC
CDR3aa: CSARAPGQYEQYF

j_gene: TRBJ2-1
abundance: many
v_gene: TRBV20-1
d_gene: TRBD2
CDR3nt: TGCAGTGCTACCCCCCGTAGCGGGGGTAACAATGAGCAGTTCTTC
CDR3aa: CSATPRSGGNNEQFF

j_gene: TRBJ2-7
abundance: few
v_gene: TRBV29-1
d_gene: TRBD2
CDR3nt: TGCAGCGTTGATCCGGGGGGAGGCAACGAGCAGTACTTC
CDR3aa: CSVDPGGGNEQYF

j_gene: TRBJ2-2
abundance: few
v_gene: TRBV5-1
d_gene: -
CDR3nt: TGCGCCAGCAGCTTAGGTCCCCGAACACCCGGAACCGGGGAGCTGTTTTTT
CDR3aa: CASSLGPRTPGTGELFF

j_gene: TRBJ2-1
abundance: -
v_gene: TRBV7-6
d_gene: -
CDR3nt: TGTGCCAGCAGCTTAGACCCCAGGATCAGCGAGCAGTTCTTC
CDR3aa: CASSLDPRISEQFF

j_gene: TRBJ2-7
abundance: -
v_gene: TRBV6-6
d_gene: -
CDR3nt: TGTGCCAGTCGGATAATGTCAGGGAGACGCGACGAGCAGTACTTC
CDR3aa: CASRIMSGRRDEQYF

j_gene: TRBJ2-7
abundance: few
v_gene: TRBV6-2/TRBV6-3
d_gene: TRBD2
CDR3nt: TGTGCCAGCACGGAAGCGGGGCGCTCCTACGAGCAGTACTTC
CDR3aa: CASTEAGRSYEQYF

j_gene: TRBJ1-4
abundance: -
v_gene: TRBV7-8
d_gene: -
CDR3nt: TGTGCCAGCAGCTTAGAGGCCCGGGTGGGAAATGAAAAACTGTTTTTT
CDR3aa: CASSLEARVGNEKLFF

j_gene: TRBJ2-7
abundance: many
v_gene: TRBV5-1
d_gene: -
CDR3nt: TGTGCCAGCAGCTTCTCAGGGGACGAGCAGTACTTC
CDR3aa: CASSFSGDEQYF

j_gene: TRBJ2-7
abundance: few
v_gene: TRBV7-2
d_gene: -
CDR3nt: TGTGCCAGCAGCCCCGGGACATTCGGCTACGAGCAGTACTTC
CDR3aa: CASSPGTFGYEQYF

j_gene: TRBJ2-1
abundance: -
v_gene: TRBV6-4
d_gene: TRBD1
CDR3nt: TGTGCCAGCAGTATCCGGACAGGGGACTACAATGAGCAGTTCTTC
CDR3aa: CASSIRTGDYNEQFF

j_gene: TRBJ1-5
abundance: few
v_gene: TRBV6-1
d_gene: -
CDR3nt: TGTGCCAGCAGTGAGCCGGCAGGATCCAATCAGCCCCAGCATTTT
CDR3aa: CASSEPAGSNQPQHF

j_gene: TRBJ2-5
abundance: many
v_gene: TRBV10-3
d_gene: -
CDR3nt: TGTGCCATCAGTGGAGGGCACCAAGAGACCCAGTACTTC
CDR3aa: CAISGGHQETQYF

j_gene: TRBJ2-7
abundance: -
v_gene: TRBV3-1
d_gene: TRBD2
CDR3nt: TGTGCCAGCAGCCAAGGGGGACTAGCGGGGCGCGAGCAGTACTTC
CDR3aa: CASSQGGLAGREQYF

j_gene: TRBJ1-2
abundance: few
v_gene: TRBV7-2
d_gene: -
CDR3nt: TGTGCCAGCAGCTCTCCCGGGACGAACTATGGCTACACCTTC
CDR3aa: CASSSPGTNYGYTF

j_gene: TRBJ2-7
abundance: once
v_gene: TRBV27
d_gene: TRBD1
CDR3nt: TGTGCCAGCAGTTTAGCATTAGGGGACAGCGGTAGAAACCCCTACGAGCAGTACTTC
CDR3aa: CASSLALGDSGRNPYEQYF